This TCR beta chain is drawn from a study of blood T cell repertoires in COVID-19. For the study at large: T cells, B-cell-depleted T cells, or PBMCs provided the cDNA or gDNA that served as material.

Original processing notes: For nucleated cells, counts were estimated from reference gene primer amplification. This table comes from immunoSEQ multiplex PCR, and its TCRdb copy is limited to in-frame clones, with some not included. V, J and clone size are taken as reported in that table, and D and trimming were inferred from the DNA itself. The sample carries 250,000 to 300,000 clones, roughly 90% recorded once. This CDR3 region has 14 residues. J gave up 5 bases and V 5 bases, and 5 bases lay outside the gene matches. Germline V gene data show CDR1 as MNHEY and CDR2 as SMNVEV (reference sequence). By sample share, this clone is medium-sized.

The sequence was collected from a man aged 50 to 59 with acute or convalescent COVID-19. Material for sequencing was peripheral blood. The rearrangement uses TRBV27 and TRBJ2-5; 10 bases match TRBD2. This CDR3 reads CASSERGGPETQYF. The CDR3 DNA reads TGTGCCAGCAGTGAGCGGGGGGGCCCTGAGACCCAGTACTTC.